This TCR beta chain was sequenced in a study of T cells in Graves' hyperthyroidism and ophthalmopathy. Study-wide context: Initial diagnosis, before any treatment, was when peripheral blood was collected.

Authors of the study amplified TCR beta CDR3 regions from RNA transcripts. TCR CDR3 underwent first-round RT-PCR with the HTBI primer set. TCRdb processed the multiplex PCR reads anew with MiXCR; each CDR3 protein has one entry. The sample has roughly 600,000 distinct CDR3 sequences; roughly 14% are singletons. Study-wide points: Researchers found most expanded thyroid clonotypes above 0.001 in blood as well.

This clonotype has a handful of counts. What it recognizes is unknown. Each diagnosis was grounded in clinical symptoms, serum thyroxine and TRAb, thyroid ultrasound, and orbital computed tomography. Fresh peripheral blood, 8 to 10 ml, was the source of the PBMCs. V lost 5 bases to trimming and J lost 2 bases; unmatched junction nucleotides: 2. Germline V gene data show CDR1 as LGHDT and CDR2 as YNNKEL (reference sequence). The CDR3 spans 13 residues. Sequenced: blood. The chain recombines TRBV3-1 with TRBJ1-2; 7 nucleotides line up with TRBD1. The sequence was collected from a woman aged 50 to 65 with Graves' ophthalmopathy. This CDR3 is CASSDRENYGYTF. CDR3 DNA: TGTGCCAGCAGCGACAGGGAGAACTATGGCTACACCTTC.